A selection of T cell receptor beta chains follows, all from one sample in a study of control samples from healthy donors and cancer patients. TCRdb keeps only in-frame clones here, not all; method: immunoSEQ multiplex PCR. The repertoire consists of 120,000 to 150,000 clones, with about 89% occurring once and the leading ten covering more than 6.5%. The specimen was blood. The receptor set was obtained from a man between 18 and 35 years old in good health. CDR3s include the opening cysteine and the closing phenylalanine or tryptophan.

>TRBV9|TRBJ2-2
CASSLIAGGENTGELFF
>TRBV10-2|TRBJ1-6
CASRGPGQGVYNSPLHF
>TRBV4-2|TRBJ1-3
CASSQLTGDRAGGNTIYF
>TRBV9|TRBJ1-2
CASSVDRQGGYGYTF
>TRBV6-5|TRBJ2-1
CAGLRANEQFF
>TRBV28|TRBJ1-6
CASSLRGEEGNIWESPLHF
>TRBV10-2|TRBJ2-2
CASSGTGRTGELFF
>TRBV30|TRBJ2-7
CAWSVNRGSGQGRYEQYF
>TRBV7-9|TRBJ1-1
CASRSGTENSEAFF
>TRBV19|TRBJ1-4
CASSLTSDSLNEKLFF
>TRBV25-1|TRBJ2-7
CASSGGAGTAAYEQYF
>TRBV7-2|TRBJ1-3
CASSPNRVSGNTIYF
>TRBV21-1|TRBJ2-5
CASSKEAGTEEETQYF
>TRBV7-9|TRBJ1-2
CASSLSSGTYGYTF
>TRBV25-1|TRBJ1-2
CASSETGFQNHGYTF
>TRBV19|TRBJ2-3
CASSRQDASTDTQYF
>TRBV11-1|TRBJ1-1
CASSLTNTEAFF
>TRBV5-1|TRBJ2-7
CASSLDGTGRYEQYF
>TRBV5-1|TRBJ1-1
CASSTGQRDTEAFF
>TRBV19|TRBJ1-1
CAQGQGWNTEAFF
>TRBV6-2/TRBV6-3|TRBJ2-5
CASSLGLAPDATETQYF
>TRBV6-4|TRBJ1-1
CASSSSVPFF
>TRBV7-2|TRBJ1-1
CASSPQGGDTEAFF
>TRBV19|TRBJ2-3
CASSPSPISTDTQYF
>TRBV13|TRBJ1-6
CASSSAVGRNSPLHF
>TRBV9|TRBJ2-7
CASSPGGREQYF
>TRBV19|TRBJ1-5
CAIGRYSNQPQHF
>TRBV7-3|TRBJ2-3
CASSSGQTDTQYF
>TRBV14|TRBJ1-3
CASSGLGNTIYF